This record covers a single T cell receptor (beta chain). Antigen: not known. This sample is part of a study of T cell responses to AZD1222 COVID-19 vaccine. Background on the study: The study pooled second doses at about 4 or about 12 weeks.

The data were produced by immunoSEQ multiplex PCR, yet TCRdb's version contains in-frame clones alone and is incomplete. The top ten clones hold just over 9.5% of a sample with about 120,000 clones, around 88% of them seen once. Overall study findings and caveats: Among vaccine-associated CD4 TCRs, coverage spanned spike, with dominance at 160-218 and 743-854. Seropositive status at baseline applied to only five to seven AZD1222 recipients.

V lost 8 bases, J lost 5 bases, and 19 bases lay in between. CDR1 is WSHSY and CDR2 is SAAADI in the germline V gene. The CDR3 extends over 15 amino acids. The material sequenced was peripheral blood, taken on day 0 of AZD1222 vaccination. The receptor was derived from an adult in good health. The chain uses TRBV10-2 and TRBJ1-5; D possibly corresponds to TRBD1 (5 bases). CDR3 sequence (DNA): TGCGCCAGCTGTATTGGAGGGCAGGGAGATCAGCCCCAGCATTTT. Translation: CASCIGGQGDQPQHF.